Detailed here is one TCR beta chain. From germline, CDR1 is MNHNY and CDR2 SVGAGI (reference sequence). The CDR3 covers 14 residues. J was trimmed by 5 bases and V by 6 bases; bases with no gene match: 6. This record belongs to a study of technical replicates of blood from a few donors. Measured with immunoSEQ multiplex PCR; TCRdb has only the in-frame clones, and not every one. The table includes about 56,000 clones, approximately 92% detected once. The source is a human donor in good health. Some clones in this sample may be carry-over from other donors' samples. This chain links TRBV6-6 with TRBJ2-5; 10 nucleotides line up with TRBD1. Sample: PBMCs. As DNA, the CDR3 is TGTGCCAGCAGCTCCAGGACAGGGGGGGAGACCCAGTACTTC. Translating it yields CASSSRTGGETQYF.